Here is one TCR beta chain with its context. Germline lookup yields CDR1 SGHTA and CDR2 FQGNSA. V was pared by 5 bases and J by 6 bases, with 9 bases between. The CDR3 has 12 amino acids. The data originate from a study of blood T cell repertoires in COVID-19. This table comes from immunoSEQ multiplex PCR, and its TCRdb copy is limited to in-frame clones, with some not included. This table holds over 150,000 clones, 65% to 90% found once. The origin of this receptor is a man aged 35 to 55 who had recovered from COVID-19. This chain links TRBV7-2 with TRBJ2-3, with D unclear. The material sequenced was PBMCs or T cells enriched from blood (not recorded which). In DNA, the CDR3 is TGTGCCAGCAGCCCCCGGGTGGATACGCAGTATTTT. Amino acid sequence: CASSPRVDTQYF. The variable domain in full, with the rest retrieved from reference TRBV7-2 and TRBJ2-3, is GAGVSQSPSNKVTEKGKDVELRCDPISGHTALYWYRQSLGQGLEFLIYFQGNSAPDKSGLPSDRFSAERTGGSVSTLTIQRTQQEDSAVYLCASSPRVDTQYFGPGTRLTVL.